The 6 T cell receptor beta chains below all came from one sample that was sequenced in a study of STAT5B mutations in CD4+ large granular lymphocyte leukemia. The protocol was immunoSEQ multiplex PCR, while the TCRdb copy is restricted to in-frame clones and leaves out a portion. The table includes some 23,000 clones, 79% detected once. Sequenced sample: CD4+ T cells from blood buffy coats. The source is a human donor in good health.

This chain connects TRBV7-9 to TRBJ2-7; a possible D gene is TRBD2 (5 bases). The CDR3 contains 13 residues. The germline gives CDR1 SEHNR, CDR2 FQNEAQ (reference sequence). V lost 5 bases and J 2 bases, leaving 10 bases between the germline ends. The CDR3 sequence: CASSGSGTYEQYF. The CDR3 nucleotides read TGTGCCAGCAGCGGGAGCGGTACCTACGAGCAGTACTTC.

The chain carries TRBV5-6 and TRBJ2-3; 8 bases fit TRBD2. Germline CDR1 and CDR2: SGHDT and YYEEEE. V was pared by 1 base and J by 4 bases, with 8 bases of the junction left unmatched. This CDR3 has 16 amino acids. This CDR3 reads CASSLISGSTADTQYF. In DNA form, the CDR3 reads TGTGCCAGCAGCTTGATCAGCGGGAGTACTGCAGATACGCAGTATTTT.

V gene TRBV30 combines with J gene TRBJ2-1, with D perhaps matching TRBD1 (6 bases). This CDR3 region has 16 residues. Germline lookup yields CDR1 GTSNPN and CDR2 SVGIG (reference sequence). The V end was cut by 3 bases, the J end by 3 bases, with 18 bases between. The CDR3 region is CAWRVQGVGDYNEQFF. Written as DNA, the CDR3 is TGTGCCTGGAGGGTACAGGGCGTTGGTGACTACAATGAGCAGTTCTTC.

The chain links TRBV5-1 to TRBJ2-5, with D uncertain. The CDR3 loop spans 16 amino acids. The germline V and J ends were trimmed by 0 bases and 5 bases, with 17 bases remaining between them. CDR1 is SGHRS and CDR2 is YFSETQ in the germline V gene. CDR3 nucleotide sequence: TGCGCCAGCAGCTTGGATATTGTACGAAAGAAGGAGACCCAGTACTTC. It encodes CASSLDIVRKKETQYF.

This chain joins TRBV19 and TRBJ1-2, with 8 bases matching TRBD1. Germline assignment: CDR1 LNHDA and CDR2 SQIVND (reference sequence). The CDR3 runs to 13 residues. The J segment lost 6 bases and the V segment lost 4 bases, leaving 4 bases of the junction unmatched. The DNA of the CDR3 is TGTGCCAGTAGTAGATCCAGGGGGCATGGCTACACCTTC. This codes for CASSRSRGHGYTF.

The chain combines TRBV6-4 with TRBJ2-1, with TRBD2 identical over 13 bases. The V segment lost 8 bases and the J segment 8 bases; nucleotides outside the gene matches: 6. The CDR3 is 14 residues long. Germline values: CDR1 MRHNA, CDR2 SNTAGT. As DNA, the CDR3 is TGTGCCAGCGGAGGACTAGCGGGAGACGATGAGCAGTTCTTC. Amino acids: CASGGLAGDDEQFF.